This TCR beta chain was profiled in a study of shared clonotypes between healthy human individuals. Whole-study context: Researchers assigned three CD4 naive, three CD4 memory, two CD8 naive and one CD8 memory plate to each donor. Study conclusions and caveats: Shared clonotypes across all four donors exceeded non-shared ones in generation probability.

Germline V lookup: CDR1 GTSNPN, CDR2 SVGIG (reference sequence). Between the trimmed V and J ends, which lost 2 bases and 0 bases, there was a span of 11 bases. This CDR3 is 15 amino acids long. Turning to this clone: Antigen: not known.

Libraries were prepared by immunoSEQ multiplex PCR; TCRdb keeps only in-frame clonotypes and omits some of them. The sample holds 2,500,000 or so clones; just over 90% are singletons and the top ten take around 0.15%. This clonotype was sampled from a man aged 18 to 30 in good health. Sequencing used naive CD4+ T cells sorted from blood. As for subset: CD45RA+ positively selected. This chain links TRBV30 with TRBJ2-1; tentative D call: TRBD2 (6 bases). In DNA form, the CDR3 reads TGTGCCTGGAGTCGACGGGGAGGCTCCTACAATGAGCAGTTCTTC. The encoded protein is CAWSRRGGSYNEQFF.